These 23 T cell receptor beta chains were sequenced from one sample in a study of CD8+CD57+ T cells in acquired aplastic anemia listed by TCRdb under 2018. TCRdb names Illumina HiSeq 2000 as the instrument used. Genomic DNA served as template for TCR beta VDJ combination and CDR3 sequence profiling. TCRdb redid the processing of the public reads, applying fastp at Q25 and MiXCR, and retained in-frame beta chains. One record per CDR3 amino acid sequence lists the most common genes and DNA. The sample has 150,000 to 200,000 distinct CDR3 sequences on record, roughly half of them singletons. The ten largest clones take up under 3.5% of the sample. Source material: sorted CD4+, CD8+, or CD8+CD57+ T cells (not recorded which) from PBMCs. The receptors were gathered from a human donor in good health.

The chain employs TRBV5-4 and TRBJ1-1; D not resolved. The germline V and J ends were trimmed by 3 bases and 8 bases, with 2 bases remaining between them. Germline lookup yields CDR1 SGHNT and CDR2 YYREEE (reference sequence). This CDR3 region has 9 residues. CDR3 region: CASSSEAFF. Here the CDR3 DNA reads TGTGCCAGCAGCTCCGAAGCTTTCTTT.

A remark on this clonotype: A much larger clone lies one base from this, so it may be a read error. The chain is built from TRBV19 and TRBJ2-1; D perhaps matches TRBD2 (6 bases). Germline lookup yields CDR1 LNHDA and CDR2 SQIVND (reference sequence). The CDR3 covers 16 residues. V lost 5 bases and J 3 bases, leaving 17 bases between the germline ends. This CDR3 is CASSDPGTGGYNEQFF. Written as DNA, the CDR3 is TGTGCCAGTAGTGACCCGGGGACTGGCGGCTACAATGAGCAGTTCTTC.

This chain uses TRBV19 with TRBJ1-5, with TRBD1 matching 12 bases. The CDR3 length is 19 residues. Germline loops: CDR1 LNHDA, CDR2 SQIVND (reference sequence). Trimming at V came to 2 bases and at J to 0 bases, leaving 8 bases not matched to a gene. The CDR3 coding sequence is TGTGCCAGTAGTATAAGGGCGGGACAGGGGGCGCATAGCAATCAGCCCCAGCATTTT. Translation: CASSIRAGQGAHSNQPQHF.

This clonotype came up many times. In nucleotides, the CDR3 is TGTGCCAGCAGCGGACTCCTACAGGGGGAAGCTTTCTTT. Translated: CASSGLLQGEAFF. The genes are TRBV2 and TRBJ1-1; 7 positions agree with TRBD1. The CDR3 has 13 residues. V shed 6 bases, J shed 8 bases, and the junction held 9 bases outside the gene matches. From germline, CDR1 is SNHLY and CDR2 FYNNEI.

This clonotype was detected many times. CDR3 sequence reads: CATSRDRNIGDTEAFF. In DNA, the CDR3 is TGTGCCACCAGCAGAGATAGGAACATCGGCGACACTGAAGCTTTCTTT. V gene TRBV15 combines with J gene TRBJ1-1; D unresolved. V lost 0 bases and J lost 3, with 14 bases in between. The V gene's germline CDR1 is LNHNV and CDR2 YYDKDF (reference sequence). This CDR3 has 16 amino acids.

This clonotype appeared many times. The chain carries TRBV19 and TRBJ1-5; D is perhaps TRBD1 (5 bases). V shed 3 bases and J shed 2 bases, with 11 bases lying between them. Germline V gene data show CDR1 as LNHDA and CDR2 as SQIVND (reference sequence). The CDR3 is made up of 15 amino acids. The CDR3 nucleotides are TGTGCCAGTAGTATGTCCCCGGGGGGCAATCAGCCCCAGCATTTT. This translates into CASSMSPGGNQPQHF.

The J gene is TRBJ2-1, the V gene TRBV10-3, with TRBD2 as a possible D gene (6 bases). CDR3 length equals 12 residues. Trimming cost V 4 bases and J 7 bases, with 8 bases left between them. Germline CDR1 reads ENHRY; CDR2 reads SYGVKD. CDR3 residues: CAISAAGNEQFF. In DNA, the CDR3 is TGTGCCATCAGTGCGGCGGGGAATGAGCAGTTCTTC.

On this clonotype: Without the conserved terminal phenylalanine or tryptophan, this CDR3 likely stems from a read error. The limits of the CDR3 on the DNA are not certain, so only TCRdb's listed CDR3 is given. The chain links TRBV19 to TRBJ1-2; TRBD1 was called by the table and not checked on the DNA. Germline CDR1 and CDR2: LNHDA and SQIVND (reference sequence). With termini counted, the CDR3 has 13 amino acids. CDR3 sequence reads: CASNRGTGYGCTC.

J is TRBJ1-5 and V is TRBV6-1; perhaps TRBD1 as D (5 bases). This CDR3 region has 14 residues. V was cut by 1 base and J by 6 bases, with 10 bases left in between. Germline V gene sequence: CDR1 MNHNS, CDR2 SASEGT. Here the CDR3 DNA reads TGTGCCAGCAGTGAAGTCGGGGGAGGTCAGCCCCAGCATTTT. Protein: CASSEVGGGQPQHF.

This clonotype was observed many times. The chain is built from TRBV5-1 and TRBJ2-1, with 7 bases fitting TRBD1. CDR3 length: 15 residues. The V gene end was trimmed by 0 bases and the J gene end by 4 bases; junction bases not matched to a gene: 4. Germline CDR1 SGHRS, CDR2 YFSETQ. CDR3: CASSLGQGVYNEQFF. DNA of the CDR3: TGCGCCAGCAGCTTGGGACAGGGTGTATACAATGAGCAGTTCTTC.

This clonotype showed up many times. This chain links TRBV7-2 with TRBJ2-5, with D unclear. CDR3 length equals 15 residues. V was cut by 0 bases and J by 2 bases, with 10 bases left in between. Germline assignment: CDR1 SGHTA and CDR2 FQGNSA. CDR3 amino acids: CASSLARSTQETQYF. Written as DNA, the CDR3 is TGTGCCAGCAGCTTAGCTCGCTCAACTCAAGAGACCCAGTACTTC.

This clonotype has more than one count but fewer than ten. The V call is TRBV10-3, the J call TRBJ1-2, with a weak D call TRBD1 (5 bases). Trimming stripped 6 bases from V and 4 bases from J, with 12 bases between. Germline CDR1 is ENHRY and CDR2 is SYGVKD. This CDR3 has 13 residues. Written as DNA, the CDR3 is TGTGCCATCAGCCCGGGACGGACCTATGGCTACACCTTC. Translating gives CAISPGRTYGYTF.

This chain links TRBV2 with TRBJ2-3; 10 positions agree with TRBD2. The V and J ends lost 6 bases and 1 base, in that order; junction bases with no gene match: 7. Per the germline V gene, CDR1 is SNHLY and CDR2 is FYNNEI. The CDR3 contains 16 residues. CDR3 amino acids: CASRSPLAGGTDTQYF. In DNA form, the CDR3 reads TGTGCCAGCAGGTCCCCGCTAGCGGGGGGCACAGATACGCAGTATTTT.

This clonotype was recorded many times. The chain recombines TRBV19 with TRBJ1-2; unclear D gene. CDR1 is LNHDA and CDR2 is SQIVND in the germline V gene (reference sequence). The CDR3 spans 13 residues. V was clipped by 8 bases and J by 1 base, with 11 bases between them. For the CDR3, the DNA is TGTGCCAGTGCCCCACAGTTTAACTATGGCTACACCTTC. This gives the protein CASAPQFNYGYTF.

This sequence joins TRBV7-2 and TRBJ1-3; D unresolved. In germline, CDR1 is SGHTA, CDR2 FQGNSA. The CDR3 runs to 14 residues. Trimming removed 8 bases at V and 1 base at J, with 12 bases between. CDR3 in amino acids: CASGSFYSGNTIYF. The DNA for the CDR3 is TGTGCCAGCGGCTCCTTTTATTCTGGAAACACCATATATTTT.

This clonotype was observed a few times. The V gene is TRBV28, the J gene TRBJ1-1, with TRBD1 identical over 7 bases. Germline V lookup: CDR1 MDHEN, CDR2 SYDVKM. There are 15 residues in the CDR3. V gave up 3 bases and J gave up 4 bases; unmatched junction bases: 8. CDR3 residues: CASSFNRGGVTEAFF. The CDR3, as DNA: TGTGCCAGCAGTTTCAACAGGGGTGGGGTCACTGAAGCTTTCTTT.

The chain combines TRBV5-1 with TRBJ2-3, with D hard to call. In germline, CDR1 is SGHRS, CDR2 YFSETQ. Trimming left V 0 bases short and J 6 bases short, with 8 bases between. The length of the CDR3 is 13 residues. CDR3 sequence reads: CASSLERRDTQYF. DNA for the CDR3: TGCGCCAGCAGCTTGGAAAGGCGCGATACGCAGTATTTT.

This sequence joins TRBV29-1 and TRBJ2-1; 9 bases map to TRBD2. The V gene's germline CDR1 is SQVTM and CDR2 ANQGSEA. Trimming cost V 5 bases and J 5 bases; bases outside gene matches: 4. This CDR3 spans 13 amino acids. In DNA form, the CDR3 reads TGCAGCGTTCGACTAGCGGATAACAATGAGCAGTTCTTC. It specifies CSVRLADNNEQFF.

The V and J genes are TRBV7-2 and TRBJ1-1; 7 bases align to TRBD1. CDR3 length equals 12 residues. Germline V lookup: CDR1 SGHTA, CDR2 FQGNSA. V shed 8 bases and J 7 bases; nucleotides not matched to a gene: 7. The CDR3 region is CASGWDRGEAFF. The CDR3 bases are TGTGCCAGCGGGTGGGACAGAGGTGAAGCTTTCTTT.

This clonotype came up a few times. This CDR3 reads CASSELTGVGNSPLHF. CDR3 sequence (DNA): TGTGCCAGCAGTGAATTGACAGGGGTGGGGAATTCACCCCTCCACTTT. V is TRBV25-1 and J is TRBJ1-6; TRBD1 aligns across 8 bases. CDR3 length equals 16 residues. The germline gives CDR1 MGHDK, CDR2 SYGVNS. The junction had 6 bases not matched to a gene; V was cut back by 1 base and J by 7 bases.

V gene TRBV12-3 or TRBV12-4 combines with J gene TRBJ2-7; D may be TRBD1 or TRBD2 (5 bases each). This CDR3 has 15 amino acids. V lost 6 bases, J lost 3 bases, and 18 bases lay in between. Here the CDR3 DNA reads TGTGCCAGCAGGCCGACGACCGGGGCCTTCTACGAGCAGTACTTC. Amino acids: CASRPTTGAFYEQYF.

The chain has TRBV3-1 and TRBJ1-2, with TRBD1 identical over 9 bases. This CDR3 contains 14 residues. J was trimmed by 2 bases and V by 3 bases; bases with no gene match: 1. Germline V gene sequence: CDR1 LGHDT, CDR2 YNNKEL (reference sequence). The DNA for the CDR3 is TGTGCCAGCAGCCACGGACAGGGGAACTATGGCTACACCTTC. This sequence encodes CASSHGQGNYGYTF. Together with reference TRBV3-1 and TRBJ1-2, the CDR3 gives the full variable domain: DTAVSQTPKYLVTQMGNDKSIKCEQNLGHDTMYWYKQDSKKFLKIMFSYNNKELIINETVPNRFSPKSPDKAHLNLHINSLELGDSAVYFCASSHGQGNYGYTFGSGTRLTVV.

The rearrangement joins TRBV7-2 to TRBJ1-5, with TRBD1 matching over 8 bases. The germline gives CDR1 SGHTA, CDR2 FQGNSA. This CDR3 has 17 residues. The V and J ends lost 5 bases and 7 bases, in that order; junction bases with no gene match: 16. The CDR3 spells CASSPTEWTGFRQPQHF. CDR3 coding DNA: TGTGCCAGCAGCCCAACGGAATGGACAGGGTTTAGACAGCCCCAGCATTTT.